These T cell receptor beta chains were read from a single sample in a study of T cell responses to AZD1222 COVID-19 vaccine. The assay was immunoSEQ multiplex PCR, and TCRdb's table has in-frame clones only and misses some. The table shows 120,000 or so clones, with 88% occurring only once. The specimen was peripheral blood, collected on day 0 of AZD1222 vaccination. The source is an adult in good health. The CDR3 runs from the conserved cysteine through the conserved F or W. D genes are given only for firm matches. Size values are once, few and many counts, or a class for expanded clones, and some rows have none.

D gene	clone size	V gene	J gene	CDR3 protein	CDR3 DNA
NA	few	TRBV7-6	TRBJ2-2	CASSSLPDPQLNTGELFF	TGTGCCAGCAGCTCCTTACCCGACCCCCAGTTGAACACCGGGGAGCTGTTTTTT
NA	few	TRBV6-5	TRBJ1-1	CASSLDRVNTEAFF	TGTGCCAGCAGCCTGGACAGAGTGAACACTGAAGCTTTCTTT
TRBD1	once	TRBV6-5	TRBJ2-7	CAGRDRPTYEQYF	TGTGCCGGCCGGGACAGGCCGACATACGAGCAGTACTTC
NA	NA	TRBV11-1	TRBJ1-1	CASSPRTRSTEAFF	TGTGCCAGCAGCCCAAGGACCCGGAGTACTGAAGCTTTCTTT
NA	once	TRBV7-8	TRBJ2-2	CASSLRQVRGGELFF	TGTGCCAGCAGCTTACGACAGGTTCGTGGCGGGGAGCTGTTTTTT
TRBD1	NA	TRBV7-2	TRBJ2-7	CASSTGTGSYEQYF	TGTGCCAGCAGCACCGGGACAGGATCCTACGAGCAGTACTTC
NA	NA	TRBV20-1	TRBJ2-5	CSARRETQYF	TGCAGTGCTAGGCGAGAGACCCAGTACTTC
NA	once	TRBV6-5	TRBJ2-1	CASRTYNEQFF	TGTGCCAGCAGAACCTACAATGAGCAGTTCTTC
NA	once	TRBV5-1	TRBJ1-4	CASPPGPLLFF	TGCGCCAGCCCGCCGGGGCCTCTACTGTTTTTT
NA	NA	TRBV7-2	TRBJ1-5	CASSLGGTSNQPQHF	TGTGCCAGCAGCTTAGGTGGAACTAGCAATCAGCCCCAGCATTTT
TRBD1	NA	TRBV5-1	TRBJ1-1	CASSETGTEAFF	TGCGCCAGCAGCGAGACAGGGACTGAAGCTTTCTTT
NA	NA	TRBV19	TRBJ2-3	CASRGDSTDTQYF	TGTGCCAGTAGAGGTGATAGCACAGATACGCAGTATTTT
NA	NA	TRBV30	TRBJ1-2	CAWRGSTGTLGYTF	TGTGCCTGGAGGGGTTCAACAGGGACCCTTGGCTACACCTTC
NA	NA	TRBV19	TRBJ1-2	CASSGQYGYTF	TGTGCCAGTAGTGGACAGTATGGCTACACCTTC
TRBD1	NA	TRBV19	TRBJ2-7	CASSIRRTGNYEQYF	TGTGCCAGTAGTATACGGAGGACAGGAAACTACGAGCAGTACTTC
NA	few	TRBV6-5	TRBJ1-3	CASSYSGQFSGNTIYF	TGTGCCAGCAGTTACTCAGGACAGTTCTCGGGAAACACCATATATTTT
NA	NA	TRBV15	TRBJ1-5	CATSRGERGGQPQHF	TGTGCCACCAGCAGAGGGGAGCGGGGAGGTCAGCCCCAGCATTTT